The present entry profiles one TCR beta chain with its context. The CDR3 sequence is 15 residues long. Germline V gene sequence: CDR1 MDHEN, CDR2 SYDVKM. Trimming cost V 1 base and J 3 bases, with 13 bases left between them. This specimen comes from a study of blood T cell repertoires in COVID-19. Across the study: From T cells, B-cell-depleted T cells, or PBMCs came the material, which was cDNA or gDNA.

Clones were sequenced by immunoSEQ multiplex PCR, and TCRdb holds only the in-frame ones, with some missing. The repertoire holds approximately 110,000 clones, around 86% seen once, with 6.5% to 10% in the top ten. The J gene is TRBJ2-7, the V gene TRBV28, with a tentative D call TRBD2 (5 bases). This sequence originates from a man aged 65 to 79 with acute or convalescent COVID-19. Input material: peripheral blood. CDR3 sequence: CASSLYSEGNYEQYF. The CDR3 coding sequence is TGTGCCAGCAGTTTATACAGCGAGGGAAACTACGAGCAGTACTTC.